A single sample is the source of the 11 T cell receptor beta chains below, sequenced in a study of beta chain features in type 1 diabetes. General observations from the study: The study found moderately but significantly shorter TCRB CDR3s in all four CD4+ subsets of Type 1 diabetes patients.

All of the isolated RNA was reverse transcribed, so expressed TCRB transcripts were sequenced. Sequencing used immunoSEQ multiplex PCR; TCRdb keeps in-frame clones, though not all of them. The sample lists about 650,000 clones, 9.5% to 15% occurring once. These receptors have no identified antigens. The specimen was naive CD4+ T cells from blood. All receptors come from a man aged 30 to 39 with type 1 diabetes.

This clone was picked up a small number of times. The chain is built from TRBV19 and TRBJ2-7; TRBD1 aligns across 8 bases. The CDR3 consists of 14 residues. The germline V gene has CDR1 LNHDA and CDR2 SQIVND (reference sequence). Trimming cost V 2 bases and J 5 bases; bases outside gene matches: 5. The CDR3 DNA is TGTGCCAGTAGTATAATGGACAGGGACCACGAGCAGTACTTC. It codes for CASSIMDRDHEQYF. Complete variable domain (other parts from reference TRBV19 and TRBJ2-7): DGGITQSPKYLFRKEGQNVTLSCEQNLNHDAMYWYRQDPGQGLRLIYYSQIVNDFQKGDIAEGYSVSREKKESFPLTVTSAQKNPTAFYLCASSIMDRDHEQYFGPGTRLTVT.

This clone was detected a few times. This chain uses TRBV7-9 with TRBJ2-2, with D maybe TRBD1 (5 bases). Germline CDR1 SEHNR, CDR2 FQNEAQ (reference sequence). The CDR3 is 15 residues long. Deletions cut 5 bases from V and 1 base from J, with 11 bases between. For the CDR3, the DNA is TGTGCCAGCAGCCCAGGGCTCCTGAACACCGGGGAGCTGTTTTTT. Translating gives CASSPGLLNTGELFF.

This clone was found a few times. The V and J genes are TRBV9 and TRBJ1-2, with 7 bases identical to TRBD1. The CDR3 extends over 13 amino acids. Losses at the gene ends were 0 bases for V and 6 bases for J; bases not matched to a gene: 2. CDR1 and CDR2 (germline): SGDLS, YYNGEE. CDR3 sequence: CASSVGQGHGYTF. The CDR3 region has the DNA TGTGCCAGCAGCGTAGGACAGGGCCATGGCTACACCTTC.

V is TRBV5-4 and J is TRBJ1-3; D call uncertain. The V and J ends lost 3 bases and 0 bases respectively, with 10 bases between them. This CDR3 comprises 15 residues. Germline V gene sequence: CDR1 SGHNT, CDR2 YYREEE (reference sequence). The CDR3 sequence: CASSSGPVSGNTIYF. The CDR3 nucleotides are TGTGCCAGCAGCTCCGGACCGGTCTCTGGAAACACCATATATTTT.

This chain connects TRBV11-2 to TRBJ2-1, with 8 nucleotides matching TRBD1. CDR1 and CDR2 from the germline V gene are SGHAT and FQNNGV. V lost 4 bases and J lost 2; bases outside the gene matches: 4. This CDR3 is built from 15 residues. CDR3 coding DNA: TGTGCCAGCAGCTCCCCGGGACAGGCCTACAATGAGCAGTTCTTC. Translating gives CASSSPGQAYNEQFF.

This clone was seen more than once but under ten times. This rearrangement joins TRBV18 to TRBJ2-1; D could derive from TRBD1 or TRBD2 (5 bases each). V was trimmed by 0 bases and J by 2 bases, leaving 8 bases between them. The CDR3 is 15 residues long. Looked up from germline, CDR1 is KGHSH and CDR2 is LQKENI. The CDR3 is CASSPPGTTYNEQFF. The CDR3 DNA reads TGTGCCAGCTCACCACCAGGGACCACCTACAATGAGCAGTTCTTC. Using reference TRBV18 and TRBJ2-1 for the parts outside the CDR3, the full variable domain is NAGVMQNPRHLVRRRGQEARLRCSPMKGHSHVYWYRQLPEEGLKFMVYLQKENIIDESGMPKERFSAEFPKEGPSILRIQQVVRGDSAAYFCASSPPGTTYNEQFFGPGTRLTVL.

The J gene is TRBJ2-2, the V gene TRBV11-3; no clear D. This CDR3 has 15 residues. V dropped 0 bases and J dropped 7 bases, with 12 bases sitting between them. In germline, CDR1 is SGHNT, CDR2 YENEEA. The CDR3 protein is CASSLDRVGYGELFF. CDR3 sequence (DNA): TGTGCCAGCAGCTTAGATCGGGTCGGGTACGGGGAGCTGTTTTTT.

This clone was picked up a small number of times. The chain links TRBV11-2 to TRBJ2-1; D perhaps matches TRBD1 (6 bases). This CDR3 comprises 14 residues. Trimming cost V 5 bases and J 3 bases, with 11 bases left between them. The germline CDR1 and CDR2 sequences are SGHAT and FQNNGV. This chain's CDR3 is CASSNRVGYNEQFF. The CDR3 bases are TGTGCCAGCAGCAACAGGGTGGGCTACAATGAGCAGTTCTTC.

The V gene is TRBV19, the J gene TRBJ2-1; D is possibly TRBD1 or TRBD2 (5 bases each). From germline, CDR1 is LNHDA and CDR2 SQIVND (reference sequence). The V end lost 4 bases, the J end lost 7 bases, and 17 bases lay between the germline ends. The CDR3 loop spans 15 amino acids. The CDR3 DNA reads TGTGCCAGTAGTAGCCGACCGGGACGTCCGAATGAGCAGTTCTTC. Its protein product is CASSSRPGRPNEQFF.

This chain connects TRBV13 to TRBJ2-7; 9 bases are a match to TRBD2. Per the germline V gene, CDR1 is PRHDT and CDR2 is FYEKMQ (reference sequence). This CDR3 region has 14 residues. With 5 bases clipped from V and 4 bases from J, the junction kept 6 bases outside the gene matches. In DNA form, the CDR3 reads TGTGCCAGCAGCGTAGCAAGCGGGGGGTACGAGCAGTACTTC. Translated: CASSVASGGYEQYF.

The chain joins TRBV7-9 to TRBJ2-1; D ambiguous. CDR1 is SEHNR, CDR2 FQNEAQ, per germline (reference sequence). Trimming removed 1 base at V and 6 bases at J, with 7 bases between. This CDR3 has 13 amino acids. The CDR3 coding sequence is TGTGCCAGCAGCTTAGGGCAGGCCAATGAGCAGTTCTTC. It codes for CASSLGQANEQFF. The variable domain in full, completed from reference TRBV7-9 and TRBJ2-1, reads DTGVSQNPRHKITKRGQNVTFRCDPISEHNRLYWYRQTLGQGPEFLTYFQNEAQLEKSRLLSDRFSAERPKGSFSTLEIQRTEQGDSAMYLCASSLGQANEQFFGPGTRLTVL.